The clone carrying this T cell receptor (beta chain) has a handful of counts. The antigen is unknown. The source of the sample is a study of T cell repertoires in cytomegalovirus infection. Whole-study context: It was the public TCR beta signatures that indicated both CMV infection and matching HLA type.

From the reads, TCRdb called clonotypes with MiXCR, one entry per CDR3 protein. The repertoire consists of hundreds of thousands of distinct CDR3 sequences, with around 11% occurring once and the leading ten covering more than 8.5%. General observations from the study: Clonotype analysis showed dominance of the ex vivo response by HLA-C-restricted CMV-specific TCR beta clonotypes. Summed frequency of public TCR beta families distinguished CMV carriers with the relevant HLA.

The CDR3 spans 15 residues. In germline, CDR1 is SGHTA, CDR2 FQGTGA. V gave up 4 bases and J gave up 3 bases; unmatched junction bases: 4. The specimen was PBMCs. The clonotype originates from a human donor in good health (CMV status not recorded). Some clones in this sample may be carry-over from other donors' samples. The gene calls are TRBV7-3 and TRBJ2-1; 9 nucleotides line up with TRBD1. CDR3: CASSYRQGVYNEQFF. The CDR3 nucleotides read TGTGCCAGCAGCTACCGACAGGGGGTCTACAATGAGCAGTTCTTC.